This T cell receptor beta chain was captured by sequencing in a study of T cells in localized non-small cell lung cancer. Broader study findings: Heterogeneity remains possible because sequencing was limited to only one tumor region. T cell clonality was highest in uninvolved adjacent lung, above tumor.

The CDR3 loop spans 14 amino acids. From germline, CDR1 is MDHEN and CDR2 SYDVKM. V gave up 8 bases and J gave up 6 bases, with 17 bases separating them. TCRdb keeps only in-frame clones here, not all; method: immunoSEQ multiplex PCR. The table lists fewer than 95,000 clones, approximately 90% of them singletons. In the case of this clone: Its antigen is still unknown.

The source was PBMCs, collected before any cancer treatment. This chain links TRBV28 with TRBJ1-5; D is undetermined. The sequence derives from a woman aged 35 to 69 with stage II squamous cell lung carcinoma. CDR3 region: CASLDPGRSQPQHF. CDR3 coding DNA: TGTGCCAGCCTCGACCCCGGGCGTAGTCAGCCCCAGCATTTT. Combining the CDR3 with reference TRBV28 and TRBJ1-5 gives the whole variable domain DVKVTQSSRYLVKRTGEKVFLECVQDMDHENMFWYRQDPGLGLRLIYFSYDVKMKEKGDIPEGYSVSREKKERFSLILESASTNQTSMYLCASLDPGRSQPQHFGDGTRLSIL.